This T cell receptor (beta chain) was obtained from a study of T cells in Graves' hyperthyroidism and ophthalmopathy. On this clonotype itself: Its antigen is still unknown.

General observations from the study: Most thyroid clonotypes expanded above 0.001 were also detected in blood. Researchers report that a 13 V-J model separated ophthalmopathy from stable hyperthyroidism.

From RNA transcripts, TCR beta CDR3 regions were amplified. First-round RT-PCR targeting the TCR CDR3 was performed with the HTBI primer set. One entry per CDR3 protein, called by TCRdb with MiXCR from the multiplex PCR reads. Counted here are about 610,000 distinct CDR3 sequences, roughly 14% occurring once; the ten biggest clones make up roughly 4.5%. With duration under 3 months, ophthalmopathy was active: Clinical Activity Score at least 3, NOSPECS at least 4. PBMCs were collected from a roughly 10 ml volume of fresh peripheral blood. V trimming: 7 bases; J trimming: 5 bases; junction bases outside the gene matches: 11. This CDR3 has 14 amino acids. Germline CDR1 DFQATT, CDR2 SNEGSKA (reference sequence).

The sequence was collected from a woman aged 40 to 49 with Graves' ophthalmopathy. Specimen: blood. The V call is TRBV20-1, the J call TRBJ2-7; 10 bases agree with TRBD2. CDR3 region: CSGADSGRIHEQYF. DNA of the CDR3: TGCAGTGGCGCCGATAGCGGGAGGATCCACGAGCAGTACTTC.